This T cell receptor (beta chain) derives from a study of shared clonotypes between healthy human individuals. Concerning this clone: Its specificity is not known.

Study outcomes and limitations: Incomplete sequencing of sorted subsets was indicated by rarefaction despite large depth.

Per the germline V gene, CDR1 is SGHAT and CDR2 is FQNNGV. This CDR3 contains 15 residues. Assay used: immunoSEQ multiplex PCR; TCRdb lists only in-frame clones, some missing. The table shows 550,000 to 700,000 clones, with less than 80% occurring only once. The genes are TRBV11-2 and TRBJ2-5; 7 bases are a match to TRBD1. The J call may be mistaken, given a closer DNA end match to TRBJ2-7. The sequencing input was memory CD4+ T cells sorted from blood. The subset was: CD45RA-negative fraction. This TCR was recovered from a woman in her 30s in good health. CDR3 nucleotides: TGTGCCAGCAGCTTAGGAGAGGGGGCTTACTACGAGCAGTACTTC. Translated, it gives CASSLGEGAYYEQYF.